The clone carrying this T cell receptor beta chain appeared a few times. Its antigen is unidentified. Full-length variable regions came from constant-region reverse primers plus semi-nested Nested Universal Primer A PCR. From the 5' RACE reads, TCRdb called clonotypes with MiXCR, one entry per CDR3 protein. The sample consists of 20,000 to 25,000 distinct CDR3 sequences, around 30% of them appearing once. CD25-based Treg depletion was applied to purified naive CD4+ T cells. Study-level findings and limits: The TCR gene usage of tumor memory CD4+ T cells clustered together with blood and lymph node memory CD4+ cells and with lymph node naive CD4+ cells.

Germline loops: CDR1 MNHEY, CDR2 SVGEGT. This CDR3 contains 14 residues. V lost 1 base, J lost 6 bases, and 10 bases lay in between. The source of this sequence is a female donor with breast cancer. V is TRBV6-2 or TRBV6-3 and J is TRBJ2-1; D perhaps matches TRBD2 (6 bases). Specimen: tumor-infiltrating naive CD4+ T cells sorted from the breast tumor. Subset indicated: naive CD4+ T cells, CD4+CD45RA+CD25-. As DNA, the CDR3 is TGTGCCAGCAGTTACTTACTAGCAGGCAATGAGCAGTTCTTC. Translation gives CASSYLLAGNEQFF.